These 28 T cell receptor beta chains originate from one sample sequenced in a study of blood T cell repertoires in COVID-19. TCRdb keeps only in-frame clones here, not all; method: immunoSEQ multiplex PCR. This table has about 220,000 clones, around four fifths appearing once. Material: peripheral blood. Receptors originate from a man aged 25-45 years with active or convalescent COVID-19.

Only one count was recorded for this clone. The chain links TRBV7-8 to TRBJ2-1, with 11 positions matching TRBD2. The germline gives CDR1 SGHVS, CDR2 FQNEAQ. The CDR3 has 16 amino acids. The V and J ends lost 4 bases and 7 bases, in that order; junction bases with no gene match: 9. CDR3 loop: CASSSPRLAGRNEQFF. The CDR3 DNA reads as TGTGCCAGCAGCTCTCCCAGACTAGCGGGAAGGAATGAGCAGTTCTTC.

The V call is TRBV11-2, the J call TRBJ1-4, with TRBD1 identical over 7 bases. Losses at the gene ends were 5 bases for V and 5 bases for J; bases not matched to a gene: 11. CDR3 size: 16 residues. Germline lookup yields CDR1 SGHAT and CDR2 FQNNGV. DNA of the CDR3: TGTGCCAGCAGCATACGACCGGGACAGATAAATGAAAAACTGTTTTTT. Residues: CASSIRPGQINEKLFF.

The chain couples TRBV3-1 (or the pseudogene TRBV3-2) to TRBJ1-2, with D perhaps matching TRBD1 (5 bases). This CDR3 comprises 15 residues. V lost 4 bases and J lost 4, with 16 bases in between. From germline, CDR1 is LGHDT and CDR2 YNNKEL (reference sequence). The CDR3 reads CASSPPQGAGYGYTF. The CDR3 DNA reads TGTGCCAGCAGCCCTCCCCAAGGGGCTGGCTATGGCTACACCTTC.

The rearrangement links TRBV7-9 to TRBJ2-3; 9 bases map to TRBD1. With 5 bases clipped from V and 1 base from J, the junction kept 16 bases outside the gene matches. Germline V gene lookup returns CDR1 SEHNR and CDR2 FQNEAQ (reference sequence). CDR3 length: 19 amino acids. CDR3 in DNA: TGTGCCAGCAGCCCCCCCGGGACAGGGATTTTCTCCCGCACAGATACGCAGTATTTT. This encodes CASSPPGTGIFSRTDTQYF.

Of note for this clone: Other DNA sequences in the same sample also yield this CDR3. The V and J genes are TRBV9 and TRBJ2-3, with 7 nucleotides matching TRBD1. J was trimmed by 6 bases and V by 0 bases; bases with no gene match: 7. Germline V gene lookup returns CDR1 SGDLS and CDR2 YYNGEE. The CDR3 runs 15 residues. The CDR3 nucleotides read TGTGCCAGCAGCGTAGGACGAGGGGGCAGGGATACGCAGTATTTT. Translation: CASSVGRGGRDTQYF.

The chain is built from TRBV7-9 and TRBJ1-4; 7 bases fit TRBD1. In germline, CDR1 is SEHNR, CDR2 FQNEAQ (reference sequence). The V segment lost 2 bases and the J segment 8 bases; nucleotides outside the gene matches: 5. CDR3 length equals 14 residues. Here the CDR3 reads CASSLTQGYEKLFF. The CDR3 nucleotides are TGTGCCAGCAGCTTAACACAGGGGTACGAAAAACTGTTTTTT.

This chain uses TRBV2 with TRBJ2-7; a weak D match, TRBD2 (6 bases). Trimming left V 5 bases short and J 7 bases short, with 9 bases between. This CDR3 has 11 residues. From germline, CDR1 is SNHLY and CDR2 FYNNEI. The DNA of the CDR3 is TGTGCCAGCAGTCGTAGCGGTGAGCAGTACTTC. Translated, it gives CASSRSGEQYF.

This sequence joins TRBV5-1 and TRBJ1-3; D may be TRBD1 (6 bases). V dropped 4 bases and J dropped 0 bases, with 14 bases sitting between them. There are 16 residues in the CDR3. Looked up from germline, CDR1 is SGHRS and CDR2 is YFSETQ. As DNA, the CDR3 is TGCGCCAGCAGCCCCGGGACATCGGCCTCTGGAAACACCATATATTTT. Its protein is CASSPGTSASGNTIYF.

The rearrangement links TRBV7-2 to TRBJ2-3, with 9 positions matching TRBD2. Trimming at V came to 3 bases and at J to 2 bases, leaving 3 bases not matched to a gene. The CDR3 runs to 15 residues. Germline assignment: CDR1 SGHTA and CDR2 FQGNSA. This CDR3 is CASSFQRGDTDTQYF. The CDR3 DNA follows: TGTGCCAGCAGCTTCCAGCGGGGGGACACAGATACGCAGTATTTT.

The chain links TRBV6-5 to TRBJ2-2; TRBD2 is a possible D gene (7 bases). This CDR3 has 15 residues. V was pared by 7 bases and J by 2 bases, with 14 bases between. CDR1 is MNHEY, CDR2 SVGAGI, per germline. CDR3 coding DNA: TGTGCCAGCACCCGAGGGGGGGCTAACACCGGGGAGCTGTTTTTT. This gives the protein CASTRGGANTGELFF.

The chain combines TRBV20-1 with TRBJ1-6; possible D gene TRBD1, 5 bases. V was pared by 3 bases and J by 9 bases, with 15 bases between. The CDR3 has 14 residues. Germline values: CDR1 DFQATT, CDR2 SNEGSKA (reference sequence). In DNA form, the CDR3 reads TGCAGTGCTAGTCTGGGGCAGAAGGGTTCACCCCTCCACTTT. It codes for CSASLGQKGSPLHF.

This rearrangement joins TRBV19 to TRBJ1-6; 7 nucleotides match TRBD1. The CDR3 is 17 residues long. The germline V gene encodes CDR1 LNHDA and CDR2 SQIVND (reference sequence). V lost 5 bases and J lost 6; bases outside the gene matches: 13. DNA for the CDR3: TGTGCCAGTAGTGGCCCTACGGGACAGCGGATTAATTCACCCCTCCACTTT. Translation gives CASSGPTGQRINSPLHF.

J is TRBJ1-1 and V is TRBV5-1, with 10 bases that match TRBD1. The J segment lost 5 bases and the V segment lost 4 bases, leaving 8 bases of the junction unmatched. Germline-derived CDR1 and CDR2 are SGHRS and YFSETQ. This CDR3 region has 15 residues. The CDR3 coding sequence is TGCGCCAGCAGCCGGGGACAGGGGCTGGGTACTGAAGCTTTCTTT. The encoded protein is CASSRGQGLGTEAFF.

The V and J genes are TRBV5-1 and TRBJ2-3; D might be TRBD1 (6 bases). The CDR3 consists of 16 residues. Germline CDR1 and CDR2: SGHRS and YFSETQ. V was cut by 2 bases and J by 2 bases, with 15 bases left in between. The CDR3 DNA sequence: TGCGCCAGCAGCTTTTCCCTATCAGGGGCCACAGATACGCAGTATTTT. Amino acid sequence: CASSFSLSGATDTQYF. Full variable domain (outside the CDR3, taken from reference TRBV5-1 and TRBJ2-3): KAGVTQTPRYLIKTRGQQVTLSCSPISGHRSVSWYQQTPGQGLQFLFEYFSETQRNKGNFPGRFSGRQFSNSRSEMNVSTLELGDSALYLCASSFSLSGATDTQYFGPGTRLTVL.

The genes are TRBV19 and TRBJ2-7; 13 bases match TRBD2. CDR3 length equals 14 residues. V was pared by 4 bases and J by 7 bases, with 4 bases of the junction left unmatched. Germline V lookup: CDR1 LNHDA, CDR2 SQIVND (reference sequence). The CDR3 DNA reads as TGTGCCAGTAGTACGGGACTAGCGGGGCTTGAGCAGTACTTC. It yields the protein CASSTGLAGLEQYF.

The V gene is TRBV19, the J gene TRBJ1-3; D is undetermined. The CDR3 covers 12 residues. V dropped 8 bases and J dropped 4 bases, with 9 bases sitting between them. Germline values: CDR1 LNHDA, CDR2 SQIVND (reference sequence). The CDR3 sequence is CASFGLGNTIYF. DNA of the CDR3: TGTGCCAGTTTCGGGTTAGGAAACACCATATATTTT.

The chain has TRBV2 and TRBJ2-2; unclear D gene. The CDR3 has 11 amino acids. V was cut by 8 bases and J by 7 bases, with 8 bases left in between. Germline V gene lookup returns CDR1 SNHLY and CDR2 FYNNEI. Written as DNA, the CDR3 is TGTGCCAGCTTCTTGAGCGGGGAGCTGTTTTTT. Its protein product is CASFLSGELFF. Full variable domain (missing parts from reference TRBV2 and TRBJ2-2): EPEVTQTPSHQVTQMGQEVILRCVPISNHLYFYWYRQILGQKVEFLVSFYNNEISEKSEIFDDQFSVERPDGSNFTLKIRSTKLEDSAMYFCASFLSGELFFGEGSRLTVL.

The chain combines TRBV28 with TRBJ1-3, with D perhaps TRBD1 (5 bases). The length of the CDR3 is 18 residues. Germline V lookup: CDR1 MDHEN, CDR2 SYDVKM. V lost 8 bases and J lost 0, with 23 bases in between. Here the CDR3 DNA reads TGTGCCAGCTCCCTAACGGGTCGACAGATCCTCTCTGGAAACACCATATATTTT. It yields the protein CASSLTGRQILSGNTIYF.

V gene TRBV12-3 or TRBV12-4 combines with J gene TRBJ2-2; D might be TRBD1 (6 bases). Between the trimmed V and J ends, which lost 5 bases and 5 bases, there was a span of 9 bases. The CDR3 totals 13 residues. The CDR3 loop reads CASSRGQTGELFF. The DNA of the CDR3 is TGTGCCAGCAGTAGAGGACAGACCGGGGAGCTGTTTTTT.

The CDR3: CASSLIPAYNEQFF. The DNA for the CDR3 is TGTGCCAGCAGCTTAATTCCAGCCTACAATGAGCAGTTCTTC. The rearrangement uses TRBV7-8 and TRBJ2-1; D not resolved. CDR1 SGHVS and CDR2 FQNEAQ come from the germline V gene. CDR3 length equals 14 residues. With 2 bases removed from V and 2 bases from J, the gap between germline ends came to 7 bases.

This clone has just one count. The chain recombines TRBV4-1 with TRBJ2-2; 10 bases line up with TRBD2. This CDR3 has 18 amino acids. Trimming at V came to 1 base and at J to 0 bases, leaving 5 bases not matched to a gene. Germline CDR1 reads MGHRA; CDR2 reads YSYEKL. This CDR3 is CASSQASSGGSNTGELFF. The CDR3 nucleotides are TGCGCCAGCAGCCAAGCCTCTAGCGGGGGATCGAACACCGGGGAGCTGTTTTTT.

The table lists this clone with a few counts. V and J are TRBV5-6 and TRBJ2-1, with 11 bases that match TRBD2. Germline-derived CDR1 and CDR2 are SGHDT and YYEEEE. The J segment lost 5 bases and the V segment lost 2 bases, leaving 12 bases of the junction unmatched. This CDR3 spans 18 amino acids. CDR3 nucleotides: TGTGCCAGCAGCTTACTAAGTCCTGGGACTAGCGGCCACAATGAGCAGTTCTTC. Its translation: CASSLLSPGTSGHNEQFF.

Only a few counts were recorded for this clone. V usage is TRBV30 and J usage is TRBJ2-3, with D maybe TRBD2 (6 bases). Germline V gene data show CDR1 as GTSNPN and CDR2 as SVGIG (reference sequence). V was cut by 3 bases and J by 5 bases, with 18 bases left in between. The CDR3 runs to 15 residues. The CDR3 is CAWSPKGGRKDTQYF. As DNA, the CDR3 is TGTGCCTGGAGCCCTAAAGGAGGGAGGAAAGATACGCAGTATTTT.

CDR3 nucleotides: TGTGCCTTCCGGACAGGGGTTGGGGTGAACACTGAAGCTTTCTTT. This gives the protein CAFRTGVGVNTEAFF. The chain recombines TRBV10-3 with TRBJ1-1, with TRBD1 identical over 9 bases. This CDR3 region has 15 residues. V trimming: 11 bases; J trimming: 0 bases; junction bases outside the gene matches: 10. From germline, CDR1 is ENHRY and CDR2 SYGVKD.

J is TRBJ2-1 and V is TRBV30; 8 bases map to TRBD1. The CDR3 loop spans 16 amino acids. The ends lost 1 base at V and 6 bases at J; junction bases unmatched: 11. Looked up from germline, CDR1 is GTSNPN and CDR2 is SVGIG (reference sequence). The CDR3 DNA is TGTGCCTGGAGTGCCGGGACAGGCCTAATGGTCAATGAGCAGTTCTTC. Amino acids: CAWSAGTGLMVNEQFF.

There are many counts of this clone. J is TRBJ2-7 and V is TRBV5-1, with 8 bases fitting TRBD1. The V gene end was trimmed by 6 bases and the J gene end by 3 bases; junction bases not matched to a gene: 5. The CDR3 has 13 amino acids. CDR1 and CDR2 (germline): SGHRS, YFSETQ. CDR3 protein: CASNQGANYEQYF. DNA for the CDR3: TGCGCCAGCAATCAGGGGGCCAACTACGAGCAGTACTTC.

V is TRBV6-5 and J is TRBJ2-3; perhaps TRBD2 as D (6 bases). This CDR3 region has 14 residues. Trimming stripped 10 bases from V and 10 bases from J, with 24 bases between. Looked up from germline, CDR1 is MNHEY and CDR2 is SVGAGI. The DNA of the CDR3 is TGTGCCACCCATTTCAGGGAGGCGTTAGGAGCGCAGTATTTT. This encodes CATHFREALGAQYF.

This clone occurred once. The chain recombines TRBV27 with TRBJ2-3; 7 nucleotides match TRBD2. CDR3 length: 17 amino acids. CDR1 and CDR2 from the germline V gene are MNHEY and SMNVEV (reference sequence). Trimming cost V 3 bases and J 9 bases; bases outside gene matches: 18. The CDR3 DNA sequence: TGTGCCAGCAGTTTTTTAAATGGCGTAAATGGACTAGTGACGCAGTATTTT. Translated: CASSFLNGVNGLVTQYF.